A single sample gave rise to the 32 T cell receptor beta chains below, sequenced in a study of T cells after yellow fever vaccination. TCRdb ran MiXCR on the 5' RACE reads and lists one entry per CDR3 protein. The sample yields about 58,000 distinct CDR3 sequences, approximately 5.7% seen once. This specimen was PBMCs, either bulk or a sorted T-cell subset (CD4+, CD8+, memory, or dextramer-sorted; not recorded which), taken on the day of the yellow fever booster vaccination. The source is a man between 18 and 29 years old who received the YFV17D yellow fever vaccine.

This clonotype showed up many times. DNA for the CDR3: TGTGCCAGCAGTTTTGCCTTCACAGATACGCAGTATTTT. This gives the protein CASSFAFTDTQYF. The rearrangement joins TRBV12-3 or TRBV12-4 to TRBJ2-3; the D is unclear. V shed 3 bases and J shed 2 bases, with 6 bases lying between them. The CDR3 sequence is 13 residues long.

This clonotype has more than one count but fewer than ten. The rearrangement joins TRBV28 to TRBJ2-7; D unclear. This CDR3 has 15 amino acids. In germline, CDR1 is MDHEN, CDR2 SYDVKM. V was shortened by 3 bases and J by 2 bases, with 14 bases between the two germline ends. The CDR3 nucleotides are TGTGCCAGCAGTTTCGGCGCCGATCTGACCTACGAGCAGTACGTC. Translated: CASSFGADLTYEQYV.

This clonotype was seen at least ten times. The chain recombines TRBV11-2 with TRBJ2-2; TRBD2 aligns across 7 bases. The germline V gene encodes CDR1 SGHAT and CDR2 FQNNGV. The CDR3 contains 13 residues. Trimming cost V 5 bases and J 7 bases; bases outside gene matches: 4. CDR3 loop: CASSPWGGGELFF. For the CDR3, the DNA is TGTGCCAGCAGCCCCTGGGGGGGCGGGGAGCTGTTTTTT.

This clonotype was seen many times. The J gene is TRBJ2-5, the V gene TRBV6-1, with D uncertain. The CDR3 covers 12 residues. V lost 7 bases and J 1 base, leaving 7 bases between the germline ends. In germline, CDR1 is MNHNS, CDR2 SASEGT. The CDR3 sequence: CASTVRQETQYF. CDR3 DNA sequence: TGTGCCAGCACAGTGCGCCAAGAGACCCAGTACTTC.

Ten or more counts support this clonotype. The rearrangement links TRBV15 to TRBJ2-3, with TRBD2 identical over 10 bases. V dropped 0 bases and J dropped 3; count of bases not matched to a gene: 9. The CDR3 consists of 18 residues. Germline loops: CDR1 LNHNV, CDR2 YYDKDF (reference sequence). The CDR3, as DNA: TGTGCCACCAGCAGAGACGCTCCGGGACTAGCGATAACAGATACGCAGTATTTT. Its translation: CATSRDAPGLAITDTQYF.

This clonotype has only a few counts. The chain couples TRBV12-3 or TRBV12-4 to TRBJ1-1; D may be TRBD1 (5 bases). V was pared by 3 bases and J by 4 bases, with 9 bases between. This CDR3 has 13 residues. In DNA form, the CDR3 reads TGTGCCAGCAGTTTCAGGGTAGTCACTGAAGCTTTCTTT. This translates into CASSFRVVTEAFF.

The V gene is TRBV18, the J gene TRBJ1-5, with TRBD1 matching over 8 bases. This CDR3 has 16 amino acids. In germline, CDR1 is KGHSH, CDR2 LQKENI. The V gene end was trimmed by 3 bases and the J gene end by 3 bases; junction bases not matched to a gene: 7. CDR3: CASSPLQDRANQPQHF. CDR3 nucleotides: TGTGCCAGCTCACCTTTACAGGACAGGGCCAATCAGCCCCAGCATTTT.

The CDR3 coding sequence is TGTGCCAGCAGTTACTCGACAGATTCACCCCTCCACTTT. It encodes CASSYSTDSPLHF. This chain links TRBV6-5 with TRBJ1-6, with a possible D match to TRBD1 (5 bases). With 0 bases removed from V and 8 bases from J, the gap between germline ends came to 5 bases. This CDR3 spans 13 amino acids. The germline gives CDR1 MNHEY, CDR2 SVGAGI.

The chain is built from TRBV4-2 and TRBJ1-6; 8 positions agree with TRBD1. CDR1 is LGHNA and CDR2 is YNFKEQ in the germline V gene. The CDR3 has 18 amino acids. The V gene end was trimmed by 0 bases and the J gene end by 0 bases; junction bases not matched to a gene: 4. The CDR3 spells CASSQEGTGRSYNSPLHF. For the CDR3, the DNA is TGTGCCAGCAGCCAAGAAGGGACAGGACGCTCCTATAATTCACCCCTCCACTTT.

In this sample, this clonotype turned up a few times. The V call is TRBV20-1, the J call TRBJ2-5; 7 bases line up with TRBD2. The J segment lost 2 bases and the V segment lost 6 bases, leaving 6 bases of the junction unmatched. The CDR3 extends over 13 amino acids. The germline gives CDR1 DFQATT, CDR2 SNEGSKA (reference sequence). The CDR3 spells CSALNSGQETQYF. As DNA, the CDR3 is TGCAGTGCCTTGAATAGCGGGCAAGAGACCCAGTACTTC.

This clonotype was observed a few times. This chain links TRBV5-6 with TRBJ2-1; 11 bases fit TRBD2. The junction had 11 bases not matched to a gene; V was cut back by 2 bases and J by 7 bases. The CDR3 sequence is 17 residues long. Germline V gene lookup returns CDR1 SGHDT and CDR2 YYEEEE. The CDR3 region has the DNA TGTGCCAGCAGCTTTTTTAAGACTAGCGGGGAAATGAATGAGCAGTTCTTC. Translating it yields CASSFFKTSGEMNEQFF.

The table lists this clonotype with many counts. V and J are TRBV29-1 and TRBJ1-5; D possibly corresponds to TRBD1 (5 bases). The CDR3 spans 13 residues. Germline assignment: CDR1 SQVTM and CDR2 ANQGSEA. Trimming removed 4 bases at V and 1 base at J, with 8 bases between. CDR3 region: CSVAGDSNQPQHF. CDR3 DNA sequence: TGCAGCGTTGCGGGGGACAGCAATCAGCCCCAGCATTTT. Together with reference TRBV29-1 and TRBJ1-5, the CDR3 gives the full variable domain: SAVISQKPSRDICQRGTSLTIQCQVDSQVTMMFWYRQQPGQSLTLIATANQGSEATYESGFVIDKFPISRPNLTFSTLTVSNMSPEDSSIYLCSVAGDSNQPQHFGDGTRLSIL.

This clonotype has at least ten counts. The genes are TRBV5-1 and TRBJ2-7; D is possibly TRBD1 (6 bases). V was pared by 3 bases and J by 0 bases, with 13 bases between. CDR3 length equals 15 residues. Germline V gene data show CDR1 as SGHRS and CDR2 as YFSETQ. The CDR3 DNA reads as TGCGCCAGCAGCTATCGAGGGGGAAGCTCCTACGAGCAGTACGTC. Amino acids: CASSYRGGSSYEQYV.

This clonotype showed up just a few times. The rearrangement uses TRBV7-8 and TRBJ2-5; D is perhaps TRBD1 or TRBD2 (5 bases each). Between the trimmed V and J ends, which lost 5 bases and 7 bases, there was a span of 17 bases. The CDR3 has 14 residues. Germline values: CDR1 SGHVS, CDR2 FQNEAQ. CDR3 sequence: CASSTSRGAGTQYF. CDR3 in DNA: TGTGCCAGCAGCACCTCAAGGGGCGCGGGGACCCAGTACTTC.

The table lists this clonotype with many counts. The V call is TRBV28, the J call TRBJ2-1; D perhaps matches TRBD2 (7 bases). This CDR3 contains 14 residues. Germline V gene data show CDR1 as MDHEN and CDR2 as SYDVKM. V lost 7 bases to trimming and J lost 5 bases, with 15 bases between them. The CDR3 sequence is CASNGRGPNNEQFF. The CDR3 DNA is TGTGCCAGCAACGGGCGGGGGCCGAACAATGAGCAGTTCTTC. Together with reference TRBV28 and TRBJ2-1, the CDR3 gives the full variable domain: DVKVTQSSRYLVKRTGEKVFLECVQDMDHENMFWYRQDPGLGLRLIYFSYDVKMKEKGDIPEGYSVSREKKERFSLILESASTNQTSMYLCASNGRGPNNEQFFGPGTRLTVL.

This clonotype was recorded at least ten times. This chain links TRBV5-1 with TRBJ1-1; 8 bases are shared with TRBD1. V dropped 4 bases and J dropped 0; count of bases not matched to a gene: 5. This CDR3 is built from 15 residues. Germline V CDR1 and CDR2: SGHRS, YFSETQ. The CDR3 sequence is CASSVRQGMNTEAFF. In DNA form, the CDR3 reads TGCGCCAGCAGCGTTAGACAGGGGATGAACACTGAAGCTTTCTTT.

This clonotype was observed at least ten times. The gene calls are TRBV5-1 and TRBJ2-3, with D possibly being TRBD1 or TRBD2 (5 bases each). The ends were cut back, 4 bases at V and 3 bases at J, with 15 bases in the middle. Germline values: CDR1 SGHRS, CDR2 YFSETQ. CDR3 size: 15 residues. The CDR3 coding sequence is TGCGCCAGCAGCGTCGGGACGAGCGGTACAGATACGCAGTATTTT. Residues: CASSVGTSGTDTQYF.

This clonotype came up many times. The V and J genes are TRBV2 and TRBJ2-7; 8 bases agree with TRBD1. This CDR3 comprises 15 residues. Germline CDR1 and CDR2: SNHLY and FYNNEI. The V segment lost 3 bases and the J segment 0 bases; nucleotides outside the gene matches: 4. CDR3 in DNA: TGTGCCAGCAGTGACGCTGGACAGGGCTCCTACGAGCAGTACTTC. This gives the protein CASSDAGQGSYEQYF.

CDR3 region: CSARVGFSNQPQHF. CDR3 DNA: TGCAGTGCTAGGGTGGGGTTCAGCAATCAGCCCCAGCATTTT. V usage is TRBV20-1 and J usage is TRBJ1-5, with no clear D. This CDR3 contains 14 residues. V was trimmed by 3 bases and J by 1 base, leaving 10 bases between them. Germline V gene lookup returns CDR1 DFQATT and CDR2 SNEGSKA (reference sequence).

This clonotype was counted many times. The V call is TRBV7-9, the J call TRBJ2-1; D remains unclear. This CDR3 contains 13 residues. The V gene lost 5 bases and the J gene lost 0 bases, with 5 bases spanning the gap. Germline V gene lookup returns CDR1 SEHNR and CDR2 FQNEAQ (reference sequence). CDR3 DNA sequence: TGTGCCAGCAGCACGACCTCCTACAATGAGCAGTTCTTC. Protein sequence: CASSTTSYNEQFF.

This clonotype was found a few times. The J gene is TRBJ2-3, the V gene TRBV4-1; tentative D call: TRBD2 (5 bases). CDR3 size: 14 residues. V was clipped by 6 bases and J by 0 bases, with 10 bases between them. The V gene's germline CDR1 is MGHRA and CDR2 YSYEKL. The chain's CDR3 is CASRHLASTDTQYF. The CDR3 nucleotides are TGCGCCAGCAGACACCTAGCTAGCACAGATACGCAGTATTTT.

The V and J genes are TRBV7-9 and TRBJ2-7; D unclear. Germline assignment: CDR1 SEHNR and CDR2 FQNEAQ (reference sequence). The CDR3 length is 18 residues. V was trimmed by 6 bases and J by 4 bases, leaving 28 bases between them. The CDR3 reads CASSPIGPPRGDLYEQYF. CDR3 nucleotide sequence: TGTGCCAGCAGTCCTATCGGGCCACCCCGCGGTGATTTATACGAGCAGTACTTC. The full variable domain, with the rest looked up from reference TRBV7-9 and TRBJ2-7, is DTGVSQNPRHKITKRGQNVTFRCDPISEHNRLYWYRQTLGQGPEFLTYFQNEAQLEKSRLLSDRFSAERPKGSFSTLEIQRTEQGDSAMYLCASSPIGPPRGDLYEQYFGPGTRLTVT.

This clonotype was counted ten times or more. J is TRBJ2-2 and V is TRBV12-3 or TRBV12-4; either TRBD1 or TRBD2 may supply D (5 bases each). Deletions cut 2 bases from V and 4 bases from J, with 11 bases between. The CDR3 consists of 15 residues. Here the CDR3 DNA reads TGTGCCAGCAGTTTATGGGGGTTAAGCACCGGGGAGCTGTTTTTT. It is translated as CASSLWGLSTGELFF.

Ten or more counts support this clonotype. The genes are TRBV4-1 and TRBJ1-3; D not resolved. The CDR3 covers 16 residues. V lost 1 base and J 0 bases, leaving 10 bases between the germline ends. CDR1 and CDR2 (germline): MGHRA, YSYEKL. The CDR3 nucleotides are TGCGCCAGCAGCCAAGGATGGGGAAACTCTGGAAACACCATATATTTT. It yields the protein CASSQGWGNSGNTIYF.

The sample holds many counts of this clonotype. The rearrangement joins TRBV6-5 to TRBJ1-3; no clear D. CDR1 and CDR2 (germline): MNHEY, SVGAGI. The CDR3 is 13 amino acids. Between the trimmed V and J ends, which lost 5 bases and 4 bases, there was a span of 9 bases. CDR3 protein: CASSPGPGNTIYF. CDR3 in DNA: TGTGCCAGCAGTCCCGGGCCGGGAAACACCATATATTTT.

This clonotype was seen a handful of times. The chain carries TRBV10-3 and TRBJ2-2; no reliable D call. The germline gives CDR1 ENHRY, CDR2 SYGVKD. The CDR3 length is 14 residues. The ends were cut back, 9 bases at V and 0 bases at J, with 11 bases in the middle. CDR3 amino acids: CAMGTEPNTGELFF. CDR3 bases: TGTGCCATGGGTACCGAGCCGAACACCGGGGAGCTGTTTTTT.

This clonotype was observed at least ten times. The chain uses TRBV7-2 and TRBJ1-2; a weak D match, TRBD1 (5 bases). Trimming removed 9 bases at V and 8 bases at J, with 10 bases between. Germline V gene lookup returns CDR1 SGHTA and CDR2 FQGNSA. CDR3 size: 10 residues. The CDR3 bases are TGTGCCAGTCAGGGTTTCGGCTACACCTTC. Amino acid sequence: CASQGFGYTF. Using reference TRBV7-2 and TRBJ1-2 for the parts outside the CDR3, the full variable domain is GAGVSQSPSNKVTEKGKDVELRCDPISGHTALYWYRQSLGQGLEFLIYFQGNSAPDKSGLPSDRFSAERTGGSVSTLTIQRTQQEDSAVYLCASQGFGYTFGSGTRLTVV.

V and J are TRBV4-1 and TRBJ1-4; the D is unclear. Germline V CDR1 and CDR2: MGHRA, YSYEKL. V lost 1 base and J 4 bases, leaving 10 bases between the germline ends. CDR3 length equals 15 residues. The CDR3 sequence: CASSQGYRLNEKLFF. CDR3 nucleotides: TGCGCCAGCAGCCAAGGATACAGACTTAATGAAAAACTGTTTTTT.

This clonotype was seen many times. The CDR3: CATSKPQGQGFPNTGELFF. The CDR3 nucleotides read TGTGCCACCAGCAAACCCCAGGGACAGGGGTTCCCCAACACCGGGGAGCTGTTTTTT. The chain recombines TRBV15 with TRBJ2-2; 10 bases map to TRBD1. The CDR3 runs to 19 residues. The trim removed 4 bases at V and 2 bases at J, leaving 13 bases unmatched. Germline CDR1 is LNHNV and CDR2 is YYDKDF (reference sequence).

This clonotype was recorded many times. This rearrangement joins TRBV7-3 to TRBJ2-5; 7 bases line up with TRBD1. Losses at the gene ends were 2 bases for V and 4 bases for J; bases not matched to a gene: 7. Germline V CDR1 and CDR2: SGHTA, FQGTGA. This CDR3 is built from 15 residues. The CDR3 sequence is CASSLGFRGTETQYF. CDR3 coding DNA: TGTGCCAGCAGCTTAGGCTTCAGGGGGACAGAGACCCAGTACTTC.

This clonotype was seen ten or more times. V usage is TRBV6-2 or TRBV6-3 and J usage is TRBJ2-1; D is perhaps TRBD2 (5 bases). The ends were cut back, 2 bases at V and 5 bases at J, with 19 bases in the middle. CDR1 is MNHEY, CDR2 SVGEGT, per germline. This CDR3 is 17 amino acids long. The CDR3 sequence: CASSYEIGTSRDNEQFF. The DNA for the CDR3 is TGTGCCAGCAGTTACGAGATCGGAACTAGTAGAGACAATGAGCAGTTCTTC.

This clonotype was recorded at least ten times. V gene TRBV4-1 combines with J gene TRBJ1-2; D perhaps matches TRBD1 (5 bases). Trimming left V 5 bases short and J 3 bases short, with 13 bases between. This CDR3 region has 14 residues. CDR1 and CDR2 from the germline V gene are MGHRA and YSYEKL. The CDR3 sequence is CASSDPGLDYGYTF. The CDR3 region has the DNA TGCGCCAGCAGCGACCCGGGACTGGACTATGGCTACACCTTC.